These 25 T cell receptor beta chains were sequenced from one sample in a study of OX40 agonist ivuxolimab in advanced cancers. Sequenced by immunoSEQ multiplex PCR; TCRdb stores in-frame clones only, minus some. This sample has tens of thousands of clones, with roughly nine tenths found just once. The source was CD4+ or CD8+ T cells sorted from blood, collected in a trial of the OX40 agonist ivuxolimab. These receptor sequences come from an adult with an advanced solid tumor such as melanoma, head and neck, liver or kidney cancer.

The rearrangement links TRBV19 to TRBJ1-4; 8 bases are a match to TRBD1. This CDR3 comprises 16 residues. V was clipped by 5 bases and J by 7 bases; unmatched bases: 12. Germline lookup yields CDR1 LNHDA and CDR2 SQIVND (reference sequence). Here the CDR3 DNA reads TGTGCCAGTAGTCTGCCGACAGGGGCCCCCAGTGAAAAACTGTTTTTT. Amino acids: CASSLPTGAPSEKLFF. The full variable domain, completed using reference TRBV19 and TRBJ1-4, is DGGITQSPKYLFRKEGQNVTLSCEQNLNHDAMYWYRQDPGQGLRLIYYSQIVNDFQKGDIAEGYSVSREKKESFPLTVTSAQKNPTAFYLCASSLPTGAPSEKLFFGSGTQLSVL.

The chain couples TRBV7-6 to TRBJ2-7; TRBD2 matches 13 bases. The germline V gene encodes CDR1 SGHVS and CDR2 FNYEAQ. This CDR3 is built from 18 residues. J was trimmed by 2 bases and V by 0 bases; bases with no gene match: 7. The CDR3, as DNA: TGTGCCAGCAGCTTAGCGAGTGGACTAGCGGGAGTGACCTACGAGCAGTACTTC. As protein: CASSLASGLAGVTYEQYF.

The rearrangement links TRBV10-3 to TRBJ2-7; D is possibly TRBD2 (6 bases). Germline V gene data show CDR1 as ENHRY and CDR2 as SYGVKD. The CDR3 has 14 residues. The V end lost 4 bases, the J end lost 6 bases, and 16 bases lay between the germline ends. The CDR3 coding sequence is TGTGCCATCAGTGGGAGGGGACTCCCTCTCGAGCAGTACTTC. Its protein is CAISGRGLPLEQYF.

This rearrangement joins TRBV19 to TRBJ2-1; D perhaps matches TRBD2 (6 bases). CDR3 length equals 14 residues. Germline CDR1 and CDR2: LNHDA and SQIVND (reference sequence). The V gene lost 7 bases and the J gene lost 9 bases, with 19 bases spanning the gap. In nucleotides, the CDR3 is TGTGCCAGTAATTTGGGGGGTCGTTGGGGTGAGCAGTTCTTC. Protein product: CASNLGGRWGEQFF.

V usage is TRBV9 and J usage is TRBJ2-2, with TRBD1 matching 7 bases. V shed 3 bases and J 6 bases; nucleotides not matched to a gene: 8. The CDR3 runs 15 residues. CDR1 is SGDLS, CDR2 YYNGEE, per germline. The CDR3, as DNA: TGTGCCAGCAGCGGATACAGGGGATACGCCGGGGAGCTGTTTTTT. As protein: CASSGYRGYAGELFF. Using reference TRBV9 and TRBJ2-2 for the parts outside the CDR3, the full variable domain is DSGVTQTPKHLITATGQRVTLRCSPRSGDLSVYWYQQSLDQGLQFLIQYYNGEERAKGNILERFSAQQFPDLHSELNLSSLELGDSALYFCASSGYRGYAGELFFGEGSRLTVL.

The chain carries TRBV15 and TRBJ2-3; TRBD2 aligns across 12 bases. The ends lost 5 bases at V and 4 bases at J; junction bases unmatched: 10. Germline CDR1 LNHNV, CDR2 YYDKDF (reference sequence). The CDR3 has 17 amino acids. The CDR3 DNA is TGTGCCACCAGCCCCCGCCGGGCTAGCGGGAGGGCAGATACGCAGTATTTT. This encodes CATSPRRASGRADTQYF.

The chain's CDR3 is CASTTNVGTAHQPQHF. Here the CDR3 DNA reads TGTGCCAGTACCACCAACGTAGGGACAGCACATCAGCCCCAGCATTTT. The chain employs TRBV19 and TRBJ1-5; 7 bases fit TRBD1. V lost 7 bases and J lost 5; bases outside the gene matches: 14. Germline assignment: CDR1 LNHDA and CDR2 SQIVND (reference sequence). CDR3 length: 16 amino acids.

The genes are TRBV27 and TRBJ1-5; D gene uncertain. Germline V CDR1 and CDR2: MNHEY, SMNVEV (reference sequence). V gave up 3 bases and J gave up 0 bases, with 12 bases separating them. This CDR3 is built from 16 residues. The DNA for the CDR3 is TGTGCCAGCAGTTTCTCCGGACCCCTTAGCAATCAGCCCCAGCATTTT. Translated: CASSFSGPLSNQPQHF.

CDR3 sequence (DNA): TGTGCCAGCAGCTTAGATAGTGGTAGAAACACCATATATTTT. Translating it yields CASSLDSGRNTIYF. The V and J genes are TRBV7-2 and TRBJ1-3; D uncertain. There are 14 residues in the CDR3. Germline V gene data show CDR1 as SGHTA and CDR2 as FQGNSA. V was shortened by 1 base and J by 5 bases, with 9 bases between the two germline ends.

About this clone itself: Within the sample, other DNA sequences also encode this same CDR3. This sequence joins TRBV6-1 and TRBJ2-7, with D hard to call. CDR3 length equals 15 residues. Deletions cut 3 bases from V and 0 bases from J, with 12 bases between. Germline CDR1 is MNHNS and CDR2 is SASEGT. DNA of the CDR3: TGTGCCAGCAGTGATCCACAGAGGAGCTCCTACGAGCAGTACTTC. Amino acids: CASSDPQRSSYEQYF.

CDR3 nucleotides: TGCGCCAGCAGCTGGACAGGGGGCTTCGCGAACACCGGGGAGCTGTTTTTT. Residues: CASSWTGGFANTGELFF. The J gene is TRBJ2-2, the V gene TRBV5-1; TRBD1 aligns across 11 bases. There are 17 residues in the CDR3. With 3 bases clipped from V and 0 bases from J, the junction kept 4 bases outside the gene matches. Germline CDR1 and CDR2: SGHRS and YFSETQ. Drawing the rest from reference TRBV5-1 and TRBJ2-2, the complete variable domain is KAGVTQTPRYLIKTRGQQVTLSCSPISGHRSVSWYQQTPGQGLQFLFEYFSETQRNKGNFPGRFSGRQFSNSRSEMNVSTLELGDSALYLCASSWTGGFANTGELFFGEGSRLTVL.

This clone was detected a few times. The chain recombines TRBV9 with TRBJ2-3, with D possibly being TRBD2 (6 bases). Deletions cut 0 bases from V and 3 bases from J, with 14 bases between. This CDR3 is 16 amino acids long. The germline V gene encodes CDR1 SGDLS and CDR2 YYNGEE. The CDR3 spells CASSVVPGDGTDTQYF. The CDR3 DNA reads TGTGCCAGCAGCGTAGTTCCGGGGGACGGTACAGATACGCAGTATTTT.

V is TRBV28 and J is TRBJ2-1, with 7 bases fitting TRBD2. The CDR3 length is 14 residues. V lost 2 bases, J lost 7 bases, and 5 bases stayed unmatched. Germline CDR1 and CDR2: MDHEN and SYDVKM. The CDR3 loop is CASSLRREKNEQFF. CDR3 bases: TGTGCCAGCAGTTTAAGGCGGGAGAAAAATGAGCAGTTCTTC.

This chain links TRBV19 with TRBJ1-5, with TRBD1 as a possible D gene (6 bases). In germline, CDR1 is LNHDA, CDR2 SQIVND (reference sequence). The CDR3 loop spans 13 amino acids. The ends were cut back, 5 bases at V and 6 bases at J, with 11 bases in the middle. The CDR3 protein is CASSGGRGQPQHF. DNA for the CDR3: TGTGCCAGTAGTGGGGGGCGGGGTCAGCCCCAGCATTTT.

The genes are TRBV7-2 and TRBJ2-1, with D perhaps matching TRBD2 (5 bases). Looked up from germline, CDR1 is SGHTA and CDR2 is FQGNSA. This CDR3 comprises 14 residues. CDR3 sequence (DNA): TGTGTCGGCCATCCAGCGGCCTCCTACAATGAGCAGTTCTTC. Amino acids: CVGHPAASYNEQFF.

The chain is built from TRBV7-2 and TRBJ2-7, with 8 bases that match TRBD1. V dropped 0 bases and J dropped 2; count of bases not matched to a gene: 3. The germline V gene has CDR1 SGHTA and CDR2 FQGNSA. The CDR3 extends over 15 amino acids. CDR3 in DNA: TGTGCCAGCAGCTTAGCGACAGGGGTCACCTACGAGCAGTACTTC. Protein sequence: CASSLATGVTYEQYF.

The rearrangement joins TRBV30 to TRBJ2-5; D unclear. Germline V CDR1 and CDR2: GTSNPN, SVGIG (reference sequence). With 2 bases removed from V and 1 base from J, the gap between germline ends came to 8 bases. The CDR3 consists of 13 residues. CDR3 region: CAWSKKSQETQYF. Here the CDR3 DNA reads TGTGCCTGGAGTAAGAAGAGCCAAGAGACCCAGTACTTC.

The CDR3 bases are TGCGCCAGCAGCCAAATTTCCGGTCGGGGGCTAGGGGTCTACAATGAGCAGTTCTTC. It yields the protein CASSQISGRGLGVYNEQFF. The genes are TRBV4-1 and TRBJ2-1; D possibly matches TRBD1 or TRBD2 (6 bases each). Looked up from germline, CDR1 is MGHRA and CDR2 is YSYEKL. The CDR3 runs 19 residues. Trimming took off 2 bases at V and 3 bases at J, with 23 bases between the two ends.

The rearrangement links TRBV28 to TRBJ1-3; maybe TRBD1 (6 bases). V was shortened by 7 bases and J by 4 bases, with 23 bases between the two germline ends. CDR1 is MDHEN and CDR2 is SYDVKM in the germline V gene. The CDR3 totals 17 residues. The CDR3: CASIRGGSPNAGNTIYF. DNA for the CDR3: TGTGCCAGCATTAGGGGGGGGAGCCCTAACGCAGGAAACACCATATATTTT.

This rearrangement joins TRBV28 to TRBJ1-1; 7 bases fit TRBD1. Germline CDR1 MDHEN, CDR2 SYDVKM. Trimming cost V 1 base and J 11 bases; bases outside gene matches: 16. CDR3 length: 16 residues. The CDR3 reads CASSLLGRGWAVWAFF. CDR3 coding DNA: TGTGCCAGCAGTTTATTGGGCAGGGGGTGGGCCGTGTGGGCTTTCTTT.

The rearrangement joins TRBV28 to TRBJ1-1, with D possibly being TRBD1 (6 bases). CDR3 length: 12 amino acids. From germline, CDR1 is MDHEN and CDR2 SYDVKM. Trimming cost V 8 bases and J 2 bases, with 9 bases left between them. In nucleotides, the CDR3 is TGTGCCAGCTGGACAGAAAACACTGAAGCTTTCTTT. Translating it yields CASWTENTEAFF.

This sequence joins TRBV7-2 and TRBJ1-1, with D possibly being TRBD1 (6 bases). V lost 0 bases to trimming and J lost 3 bases, with 14 bases between them. Germline V gives CDR1 SGHTA, CDR2 FQGNSA. There are 16 residues in the CDR3. CDR3 nucleotide sequence: TGTGCCAGCAGCTTAGCCTTCTTGTCAGGGGACACTGAAGCTTTCTTT. It encodes CASSLAFLSGDTEAFF. Combining the CDR3 with reference TRBV7-2 and TRBJ1-1 gives the whole variable domain GAGVSQSPSNKVTEKGKDVELRCDPISGHTALYWYRQSLGQGLEFLIYFQGNSAPDKSGLPSDRFSAERTGGSVSTLTIQRTQQEDSAVYLCASSLAFLSGDTEAFFGQGTRLTVV.

This clone was picked up one time. The rearrangement links TRBV30 to TRBJ1-3; TRBD1 matches at 8 bases. Trimming cost V 0 bases and J 0 bases; bases outside gene matches: 4. The CDR3 spans 16 residues. Germline V gene sequence: CDR1 GTSNPN, CDR2 SVGIG (reference sequence). The CDR3 is CAWSVQGASSGNTIYF. CDR3 coding DNA: TGTGCCTGGAGTGTCCAGGGGGCCAGCTCTGGAAACACCATATATTTT.

The chain recombines TRBV5-1 with TRBJ2-5; D perhaps matches TRBD2 (6 bases). The germline V gene has CDR1 SGHRS and CDR2 YFSETQ. This CDR3 has 14 residues. Trimming shortened V by 0 bases and J by 5 bases, and 11 bases separated the two germline ends. The CDR3 bases are TGCGCCAGCAGCTTGGGCGGGATGAAGGAGACCCAGTACTTC. Its translation: CASSLGGMKETQYF.

The gene calls are TRBV6-5 and TRBJ2-1, with 10 bases identical to TRBD1. The CDR3 has 15 residues. The V segment lost 6 bases and the J segment 3 bases; nucleotides outside the gene matches: 5. Per the germline V gene, CDR1 is MNHEY and CDR2 is SVGAGI. CDR3: CASSATGGVYNEQFF. The CDR3 DNA reads as TGTGCCAGCAGCGCGACAGGGGGCGTCTACAATGAGCAGTTCTTC.